Presented here are 27 T cell receptor beta chains from one specimen sequenced in a study of blood T cell repertoires in COVID-19. Using immunoSEQ multiplex PCR, the repertoire was profiled, and TCRdb retains in-frame clones only, with some absent. The repertoire holds about 110,000 clones, with 81% as singletons. The sample comprised peripheral blood. These receptors were collected from a man aged 50 to 59 with acute or convalescent COVID-19.

The chain combines TRBV10-2 with TRBJ2-1, with 8 bases lining up with TRBD2. The germline gives CDR1 WSHSY, CDR2 SAAADI. The CDR3 is 13 amino acids. V trimming: 8 bases; J trimming: 3 bases; junction bases outside the gene matches: 3. The chain's CDR3 is CASRAGVYNEQFF. CDR3 bases: TGCGCCAGCCGAGCGGGGGTCTACAATGAGCAGTTCTTC.

This clone has only a few counts. The chain couples TRBV9 to TRBJ1-1; D is perhaps TRBD1 (6 bases). Trimming pared 3 bases from V and 7 bases from J, leaving 13 bases between. CDR3 length: 13 amino acids. Looked up from germline, CDR1 is SGDLS and CDR2 is YYNGEE. CDR3 in amino acids: CASSDKQGLEAFF. The CDR3 region has the DNA TGTGCCAGCAGCGATAAACAGGGTCTTGAAGCTTTCTTT.

The chain joins TRBV9 to TRBJ2-7; D perhaps matches TRBD2 (5 bases). The germline gives CDR1 SGDLS, CDR2 YYNGEE. This CDR3 is 15 amino acids long. With 3 bases removed from V and 2 bases from J, the gap between germline ends came to 15 bases. The CDR3 bases are TGTGCCAGCAGCGCGGGTTCTAGCCTACCCTACGAGCAGTACTTC. Protein sequence: CASSAGSSLPYEQYF.

The V call is TRBV6-5, the J call TRBJ2-3; 8 bases are a match to TRBD2. V shed 4 bases, J shed 3 bases, and the junction held 9 bases outside the gene matches. Germline CDR1 and CDR2: MNHEY and SVGAGI. The CDR3 spans 16 residues. The CDR3 sequence is CASSWSAGGSTDTQYF. CDR3 bases: TGTGCCAGCAGTTGGTCCGCGGGGGGTAGTACAGATACGCAGTATTTT.

The chain joins TRBV4-2 to TRBJ1-4, with no clear D. Deletions cut 0 bases from V and 7 bases from J, with 12 bases between. The CDR3 sequence is 15 residues long. The germline V gene has CDR1 LGHNA and CDR2 YNFKEQ. The CDR3 is CASSQDPRGIEKLFF. The CDR3 DNA is TGTGCCAGCAGCCAAGATCCACGAGGCATTGAAAAACTGTTTTTT.

The J gene is TRBJ1-2, the V gene TRBV7-2; the D is unclear. With 1 base removed from V and 4 bases from J, the gap between germline ends came to 7 bases. Germline V gene lookup returns CDR1 SGHTA and CDR2 FQGNSA. The CDR3 totals 13 residues. The CDR3 sequence: CASSLGGLYGYTF. DNA for the CDR3: TGTGCCAGCAGCTTAGGAGGGCTCTATGGCTACACCTTC. Together with reference TRBV7-2 and TRBJ1-2, the CDR3 gives the full variable domain: GAGVSQSPSNKVTEKGKDVELRCDPISGHTALYWYRQSLGQGLEFLIYFQGNSAPDKSGLPSDRFSAERTGGSVSTLTIQRTQQEDSAVYLCASSLGGLYGYTFGSGTRLTVV.

V gene TRBV18 combines with J gene TRBJ1-2; D is possibly TRBD1 (6 bases). The CDR3 has 15 residues. V lost 2 bases, J lost 7 bases, and 17 bases lay in between. Germline V gene sequence: CDR1 KGHSH, CDR2 LQKENI. CDR3 coding DNA: TGTGCCAGCTCACCAACCCTCGACAGGTTGAGTGGCTACACCTTC. It codes for CASSPTLDRLSGYTF.

This clone was counted once. V is TRBV12-5 and J is TRBJ2-1, with 10 bases matching TRBD1. Germline V lookup: CDR1 LGHNT, CDR2 FRNRAP. Unmatched junction bases numbered 7, after V lost 7 bases and J lost 7 bases. The CDR3 contains 14 residues. The CDR3 DNA sequence: TGTGCTAGTGCCACTAGGACAGGGGGGAATGAGCAGTTCTTC. Its translation: CASATRTGGNEQFF.

The chain is built from TRBV12-3 or TRBV12-4 and TRBJ1-1; D ambiguous. The CDR3 runs 12 residues. Between the trimmed V and J ends, which lost 2 bases and 3 bases, there was a span of 4 bases. CDR3 sequence reads: CASSLSYTEAFF. CDR3 coding DNA: TGTGCCAGCAGTTTATCGTACACTGAAGCTTTCTTT.

This clone is a singleton in its sample. The chain couples TRBV7-8 to TRBJ1-2, with D uncertain. V gave up 0 bases and J gave up 2 bases, with 10 bases separating them. Germline CDR1 SGHVS, CDR2 FQNEAQ. The CDR3 is 15 residues long. The CDR3 here is CASSLARVGNYGYTF. The CDR3 bases are TGTGCCAGCAGCTTAGCGAGGGTTGGGAACTATGGCTACACCTTC.

The chain has TRBV5-4 and TRBJ1-2; 8 nucleotides agree with TRBD1. The CDR3 has 14 amino acids. Germline trimming cut 3 bases from V and 4 bases from J; bases unmatched to any gene: 5. Per the germline V gene, CDR1 is SGHNT and CDR2 is YYREEE (reference sequence). The CDR3 spells CASSSGQGLYGYTF. The CDR3 nucleotides read TGTGCCAGCAGCTCCGGACAGGGCCTCTATGGCTACACCTTC.

As DNA, the CDR3 is TGTGCCAGCAGTTCCTCGGAACCGGGGTACACCTTC. Amino acids: CASSSSEPGYTF. The rearrangement uses TRBV28 and TRBJ1-2, with no clear D. Germline values: CDR1 MDHEN, CDR2 SYDVKM. The length of the CDR3 is 12 residues. The V and J ends lost 4 bases and 11 bases respectively, with 14 bases between them.

V gene TRBV7-6 combines with J gene TRBJ1-2, with 8 bases aligning to TRBD1. This CDR3 is 12 amino acids long. V was clipped by 5 bases and J by 12 bases; unmatched bases: 8. Germline V gives CDR1 SGHVS, CDR2 FNYEAQ. The CDR3 DNA follows: TGTGCCAGCAGCCAGGGGGCAGGGGTACACACCTTC. Amino acids: CASSQGAGVHTF. Full variable domain (missing parts from reference TRBV7-6 and TRBJ1-2): GAGVSQSPRYKVTKRGQDVALRCDPISGHVSLYWYRQALGQGPEFLTYFNYEAQQDKSGLPNDRFSAERPEGSISTLTIQRTEQRDSAMYRCASSQGAGVHTFGSGTRLTVV.

This clone was recorded a few times. This chain joins TRBV7-9 and TRBJ1-2, with 7 bases that match TRBD1. In germline, CDR1 is SEHNR, CDR2 FQNEAQ (reference sequence). The CDR3 consists of 15 residues. Trimming took 2 bases from V and 4 from J; bases not matched to a gene: 7. CDR3 nucleotides: TGTGCCAGCAGCTTATATGCAGGGGGTGCCTATGGCTACACCTTC. Amino acid sequence: CASSLYAGGAYGYTF.

The chain links TRBV5-6 to TRBJ2-3; tentatively, D is TRBD2 (6 bases). V gave up 4 bases and J gave up 6 bases, with 9 bases separating them. Germline V CDR1 and CDR2: SGHDT, YYEEEE. This CDR3 has 12 residues. DNA for the CDR3: TGTGCCAGCAGCGGGGGGAGTGATACGCAGTATTTT. Translating it yields CASSGGSDTQYF.

J is TRBJ1-2 and V is TRBV18; 7 nucleotides agree with TRBD1. Germline lookup yields CDR1 KGHSH and CDR2 LQKENI. V trimming: 6 bases; J trimming: 7 bases; junction bases outside the gene matches: 14. The CDR3 totals 15 residues. The CDR3, as DNA: TGTGCCAGCTCGCCAGACAGGGCCGTTTTGGGTGGCTACACCTTC. Its translation: CASSPDRAVLGGYTF.

The chain uses TRBV5-4 and TRBJ2-3; TRBD2 matches 8 bases. CDR1 and CDR2 from the germline V gene are SGHNT and YYREEE (reference sequence). Trimming at V came to 2 bases and at J to 5 bases, leaving 7 bases not matched to a gene. The CDR3 is 15 amino acids. CDR3 loop: CASSFWRGELDTQYF. As DNA, the CDR3 is TGTGCCAGCAGCTTTTGGCGGGGGGAATTAGATACGCAGTATTTT.

V is TRBV28 and J is TRBJ1-5; D is possibly TRBD1 (6 bases). V gave up 4 bases and J gave up 2 bases, with 9 bases separating them. The CDR3 spans 14 residues. Germline loops: CDR1 MDHEN, CDR2 SYDVKM. CDR3 DNA sequence: TGTGCCAGCAGTTACAGACAGGGCAATCAGCCCCAGCATTTT. This sequence encodes CASSYRQGNQPQHF. Using reference TRBV28 and TRBJ1-5 for the parts outside the CDR3, the full variable domain is DVKVTQSSRYLVKRTGEKVFLECVQDMDHENMFWYRQDPGLGLRLIYFSYDVKMKEKGDIPEGYSVSREKKERFSLILESASTNQTSMYLCASSYRQGNQPQHFGDGTRLSIL.

This clone was detected a few times. This chain connects TRBV6-6 to TRBJ1-4; D remains unclear. CDR3 length: 15 amino acids. Germline CDR1 reads MNHNY; CDR2 reads SVGAGI (reference sequence). The V gene lost 0 bases and the J gene lost 7 bases, with 12 bases spanning the gap. As DNA, the CDR3 is TGTGCCAGCAGTTACTCGGATATTACAGCTGAAAAACTGTTTTTT. Translating it yields CASSYSDITAEKLFF.

The chain links TRBV30 to TRBJ1-2; 10 bases are a match to TRBD1. There are 14 residues in the CDR3. The ends lost 4 bases at V and 2 bases at J; junction bases unmatched: 4. Per germline, CDR1 GTSNPN and CDR2 SVGIG (reference sequence). Here the CDR3 DNA reads TGTGCCTGGACATCGGGACAGGGGAACTATGGCTACACCTTC. Translated: CAWTSGQGNYGYTF. Full variable domain (missing parts from reference TRBV30 and TRBJ1-2): SQTIHQWPATLVQPVGSPLSLECTVEGTSNPNLYWYRQAAGRGLQLLFYSVGIGQISSEVPQNLSASRPQDRQFILSSKKLLLSDSGFYLCAWTSGQGNYGYTFGSGTRLTVV.

Only one count was recorded for this clone. The chain joins TRBV10-3 to TRBJ1-1; possible D gene TRBD1, 6 bases. Trimming cost V 10 bases and J 0 bases, with 12 bases left between them. This CDR3 has 13 amino acids. CDR1 is ENHRY and CDR2 is SYGVKD in the germline V gene. CDR3 nucleotides: TGTGCCACCGGGGCAGGGGTGAACACTGAAGCTTTCTTT. Translation gives CATGAGVNTEAFF.

The chain joins TRBV4-1 to TRBJ1-2; maybe TRBD1 (5 bases). Per germline, CDR1 MGHRA and CDR2 YSYEKL. The V gene lost 3 bases and the J gene lost 7 bases, with 15 bases spanning the gap. The CDR3 runs to 14 residues. The CDR3 reads CASSHYQQGSGYTF. The CDR3 DNA reads TGCGCCAGCAGCCACTACCAGCAGGGATCTGGCTACACCTTC.

This clone came up a few times. The V and J genes are TRBV20-1 and TRBJ2-3; D is undetermined. The V end was cut by 7 bases, the J end by 5 bases, with 10 bases between. Germline values: CDR1 DFQATT, CDR2 SNEGSKA (reference sequence). This CDR3 is built from 11 residues. The CDR3 DNA is TGCAGTGTCACGACTGTAGATACGCAGTATTTT. Translated: CSVTTVDTQYF.

The V and J genes are TRBV9 and TRBJ1-2; 10 bases fit TRBD1. CDR3 length: 14 amino acids. V was pared by 4 bases and J by 5 bases, with 5 bases of the junction left unmatched. Looked up from germline, CDR1 is SGDLS and CDR2 is YYNGEE. The CDR3 DNA is TGTGCCAGCAGCTCCCGGGACAGGGGATATGGCTACACCTTC. This sequence encodes CASSSRDRGYGYTF.

There are many counts of this clone. The chain joins TRBV11-2 to TRBJ2-1; 10 bases agree with TRBD2. V was pared by 1 base and J by 0 bases, with 9 bases of the junction left unmatched. Germline V CDR1 and CDR2: SGHAT, FQNNGV. The CDR3 has 19 amino acids. The CDR3 DNA reads TGTGCCAGCAGCTTAGGGAGGAAACTAGCGGGGAGCTCCTACAATGAGCAGTTCTTC. Protein: CASSLGRKLAGSSYNEQFF.

This clone was seen only once. V is TRBV28 and J is TRBJ1-6, with a tentative D call TRBD1 (5 bases). Trimming stripped 6 bases from V and 0 bases from J, with 15 bases between. Germline CDR1 MDHEN, CDR2 SYDVKM. The CDR3 spans 17 residues. The CDR3 reads CASRGWGPSSYNSPLHF. CDR3 in DNA: TGTGCCAGCAGGGGGTGGGGCCCAAGCTCCTATAATTCACCCCTCCACTTT.

This chain uses TRBV6-5 with TRBJ2-3; D is undetermined. The CDR3 spans 11 residues. The V gene's germline CDR1 is MNHEY and CDR2 SVGAGI. The germline V and J ends were trimmed by 5 bases and 4 bases, with 4 bases remaining between them. CDR3 nucleotides: TGTGCCAGCAGTCTCTCAGATACGCAGTATTTT. This translates into CASSLSDTQYF.